This T cell receptor beta chain is drawn from a study of regulatory T cells in long-lasting Graves disease. Study observations and caveats: Relative to new patients (approximately 1,000), persistent patients exhibited greater sharing of public clonotypes (around 2,700).

CDR3 regions were amplified by Arm-PCR using iRepertoire HTBI primers to build TCR beta libraries. TCRdb reprocessed the multiplex PCR reads with MiXCR, giving one entry per CDR3 protein. The data contain more than 300,000 distinct CDR3 sequences, roughly 25% of them seen just once; the ten biggest clones take up around 30%. V lost 6 bases and J lost 7, with 16 bases in between. The CDR3 spans 15 residues. Per the germline V gene, CDR1 is SNHLY and CDR2 is FYNNEI. The table lists this clonotype with many counts. Antigen specificity is unknown. Time point specified: persistent/refractory GD, antithyroid drugs over 5 years with positive TRAb. From PBMCs, RNA was extracted and then used to make the TCR library.

The rearrangement joins TRBV2 to TRBJ1-6; D perhaps matches TRBD1 (6 bases). The receptor comes from a woman aged 35 to 49 with Graves disease. This specimen consisted of peripheral blood mononuclear cells (PBMCs), obtained when the disease was refractory, from a patient treated with antithyroid drugs. The DNA of the CDR3 is TGTGCCAGCAGGTCACCCTCAGGGGTCAATTCACCCCTCCACTTT. This translates into CASRSPSGVNSPLHF.